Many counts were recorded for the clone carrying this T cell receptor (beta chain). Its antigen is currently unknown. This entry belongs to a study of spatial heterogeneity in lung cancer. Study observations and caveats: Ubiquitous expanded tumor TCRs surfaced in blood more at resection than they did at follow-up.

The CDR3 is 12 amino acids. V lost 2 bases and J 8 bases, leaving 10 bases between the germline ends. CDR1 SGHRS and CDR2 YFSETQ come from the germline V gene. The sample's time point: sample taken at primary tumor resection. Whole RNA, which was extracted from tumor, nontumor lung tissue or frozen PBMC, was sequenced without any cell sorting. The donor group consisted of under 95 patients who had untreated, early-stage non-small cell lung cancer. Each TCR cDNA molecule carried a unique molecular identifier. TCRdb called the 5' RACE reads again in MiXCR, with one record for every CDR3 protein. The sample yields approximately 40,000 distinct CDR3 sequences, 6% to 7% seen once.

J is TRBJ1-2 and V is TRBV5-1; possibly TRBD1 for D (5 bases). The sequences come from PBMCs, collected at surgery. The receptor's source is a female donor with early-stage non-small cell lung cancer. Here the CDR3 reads CASSFQGKGYTF. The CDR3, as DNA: TGCGCCAGCAGCTTCCAGGGAAAGGGCTACACCTTC. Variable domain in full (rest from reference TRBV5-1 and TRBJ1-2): KAGVTQTPRYLIKTRGQQVTLSCSPISGHRSVSWYQQTPGQGLQFLFEYFSETQRNKGNFPGRFSGRQFSNSRSEMNVSTLELGDSALYLCASSFQGKGYTFGSGTRLTVV.